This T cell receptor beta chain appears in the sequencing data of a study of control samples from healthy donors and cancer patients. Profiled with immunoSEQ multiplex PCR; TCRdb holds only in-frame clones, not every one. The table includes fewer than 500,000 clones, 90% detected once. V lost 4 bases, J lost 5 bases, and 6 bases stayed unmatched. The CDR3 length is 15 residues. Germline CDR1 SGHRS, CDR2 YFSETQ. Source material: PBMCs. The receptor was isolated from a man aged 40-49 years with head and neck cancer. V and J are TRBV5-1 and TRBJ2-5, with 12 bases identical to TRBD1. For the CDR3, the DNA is TGCGCCAGCAGCGACCGGGACAGGGGGCGGGAGACCCAGTACTTC. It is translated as CASSDRDRGRETQYF.